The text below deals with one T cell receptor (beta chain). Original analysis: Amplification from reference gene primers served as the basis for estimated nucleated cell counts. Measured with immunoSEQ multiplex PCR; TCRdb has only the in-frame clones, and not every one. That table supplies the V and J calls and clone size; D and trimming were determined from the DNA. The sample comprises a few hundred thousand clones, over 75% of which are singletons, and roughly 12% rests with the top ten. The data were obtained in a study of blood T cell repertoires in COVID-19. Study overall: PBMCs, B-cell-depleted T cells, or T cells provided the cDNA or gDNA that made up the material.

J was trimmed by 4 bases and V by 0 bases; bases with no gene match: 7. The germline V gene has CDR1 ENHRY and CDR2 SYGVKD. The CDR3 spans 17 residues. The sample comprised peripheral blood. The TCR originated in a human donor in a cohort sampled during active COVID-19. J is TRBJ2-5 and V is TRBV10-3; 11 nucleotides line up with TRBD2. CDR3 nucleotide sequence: TGTGCCATCAGTGAGTCGGTTAGCGGGAGGGTCCGAGAGACCCAGTACTTC. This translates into CAISESVSGRVRETQYF.